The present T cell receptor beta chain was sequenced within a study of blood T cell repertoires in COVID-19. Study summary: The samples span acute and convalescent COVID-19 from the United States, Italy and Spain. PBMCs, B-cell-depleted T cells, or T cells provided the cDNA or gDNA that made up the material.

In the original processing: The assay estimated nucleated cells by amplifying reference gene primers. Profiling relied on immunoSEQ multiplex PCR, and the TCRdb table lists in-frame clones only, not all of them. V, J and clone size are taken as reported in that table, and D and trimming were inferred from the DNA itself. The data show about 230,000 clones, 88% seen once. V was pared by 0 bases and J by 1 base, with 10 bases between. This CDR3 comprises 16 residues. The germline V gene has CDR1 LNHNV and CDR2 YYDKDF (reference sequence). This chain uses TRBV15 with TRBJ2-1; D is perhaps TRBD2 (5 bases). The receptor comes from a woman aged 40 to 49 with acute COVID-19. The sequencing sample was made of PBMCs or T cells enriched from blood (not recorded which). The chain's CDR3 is CATSRDLTGSYNEQFF. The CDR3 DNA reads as TGTGCCACCAGCAGAGATCTTACGGGATCCTACAATGAGCAGTTCTTC.